Each of the 2 T cell receptor beta chains below was sequenced from the same sample in a study of vaccination effects on CD4 cells after COVID-19. Using viral peptide pools, the ViraFEST assay grew out antigen-specific CD4+ T cells prior to sequencing. Culture lasted about ten days before CD4+ T cell isolation. Nobody among the vaccine recipients had prior SARS-CoV-2 infection (nucleocapsid antibodies were negative). The protocol was immunoSEQ multiplex PCR, while the TCRdb copy is restricted to in-frame clones and leaves out a portion. The table lists tens of thousands of clones, over 70% of them singletons, with more than 9% in the top ten. Their cognate antigens are unknown. Sequenced material: CD4+ T cells from PBMCs cultured with SARS-CoV-2 spike peptides, taken before COVID-19 vaccination. Every receptor here comes from a human donor who received a COVID-19 vaccine.

The rearrangement joins TRBV9 to TRBJ1-2, with TRBD1 matching 9 bases. The CDR3 length is 14 residues. Germline values: CDR1 SGDLS, CDR2 YYNGEE. Unmatched junction bases numbered 9, after V lost 6 bases and J lost 6 bases. CDR3 coding DNA: TGTGCCAGCACCATAACCGGGACAGGGAATGGCTACACCTTC. Encoded protein: CASTITGTGNGYTF.

This clone was recorded a few times. This chain links TRBV2 with TRBJ1-1, with D unresolved. The CDR3 consists of 13 residues. The germline CDR1 and CDR2 sequences are SNHLY and FYNNEI. Trimming took 2 bases from V and 5 from J, leaving 9 bases between them. CDR3 bases: TGTGCCAGCAGTGAAAAGGAAAGAACTGAAGCTTTCTTT. Translating it yields CASSEKERTEAFF.